The 6 T cell receptor beta chains below all came from one sample that was sequenced in a study of blood T cells in healthy people across ages. A J-beta primer mix and a sample-barcoded 5' primer were used in a second PCR of about 7 to 12 cycles. TCRdb recomputed calls from the 5' RACE reads with MiXCR, one row per CDR3 protein. The repertoire has almost 800,000 distinct CDR3 sequences, about 62% of them found once; the top ten carry roughly 20%. Sample: blood. These receptor sequences come from a young man in good health.

The V call is TRBV29-1, the J call TRBJ2-1; perhaps TRBD2 as D (5 bases). The ends were cut back, 3 bases at V and 6 bases at J, with 12 bases in the middle. This CDR3 is built from 13 residues. Germline V gene lookup returns CDR1 SQVTM and CDR2 ANQGSEA. CDR3 sequence (DNA): TGCAGCGTTGATGAGGGATCGAGCAATGAGCAGTTCTTC. As protein: CSVDEGSSNEQFF.

The V gene is TRBV29-1, the J gene TRBJ2-3, with 8 bases aligning to TRBD1. The CDR3 is 14 residues long. Unmatched junction bases numbered 5, after V lost 2 bases and J lost 4 bases. Germline-derived CDR1 and CDR2 are SQVTM and ANQGSEA. In DNA, the CDR3 is TGCAGCGTTGAATCTGGGACAGGTGCAGATACGCAGTATTTT. Its translation is CSVESGTGADTQYF.

The chain uses TRBV7-2 and TRBJ2-5; unclear D gene. Trimming left V 5 bases short and J 3 bases short, with 7 bases between. The CDR3 consists of 12 residues. CDR1 is SGHTA and CDR2 is FQGNSA in the germline V gene. This chain's CDR3 is CASSALKETQYF. The DNA for the CDR3 is TGTGCCAGCAGCGCGCTTAAAGAGACCCAGTACTTC.

The chain links TRBV7-2 to TRBJ2-1; perhaps TRBD2 as D (6 bases). The CDR3 totals 12 residues. The V gene's germline CDR1 is SGHTA and CDR2 FQGNSA. V was clipped by 5 bases and J by 11 bases, with 13 bases between them. DNA for the CDR3: TGTGCCAGCAGCCTTACTAGCTGGCAGCAGTTCTTC. This gives the protein CASSLTSWQQFF.

The chain recombines TRBV7-2 with TRBJ2-5, with 9 bases fitting TRBD1. V dropped 5 bases and J dropped 11; count of bases not matched to a gene: 15. The CDR3 length is 15 residues. Germline V gene sequence: CDR1 SGHTA, CDR2 FQGNSA. CDR3 sequence reads: CASSLRDRVYNEQYF. CDR3 in DNA: TGTGCCAGCAGCCTTAGGGACAGGGTATACAATGAGCAGTACTTC.

The chain is built from TRBV7-2 and TRBJ2-3; TRBD2 agrees at 8 bases. The CDR3 totals 17 residues. The V and J ends lost 5 bases and 5 bases, in that order; junction bases with no gene match: 15. Germline V gives CDR1 SGHTA, CDR2 FQGNSA. The DNA of the CDR3 is TGTGCCAGCAGCCGTCGTGGAGCGGGAGTACGCCGAGATACGCAGTATTTT. Its translation: CASSRRGAGVRRDTQYF.